These 31 T cell receptor beta chains share one sample of origin, sequenced in a study of cytomegalovirus exposure and HLA in healthy donors (dated by TCRdb to the late 2010s). The library came from the immunoSEQ multiplex PCR assay. The multiplex PCR relied on a mix of 60 forward primers for TCR Vbeta segments and 13 reverse primers for TCR Jbeta segments. TCRdb obtained this table from immuneACCESS and retained in-frame rearrangements with V and J assigned. These tables miss some clones; where compared with another copy, unresolved V genes account for less than half of the shortfall, and the remainder is unexplained. A total of 160,000 or so clones appear in this sample, 75% to 90% of them only once. The top ten constitute less than 5% of the sample. The sample consisted of PBMCs. Every receptor here comes from a man aged 50 to 59 in good health and CMV-seropositive.

This clone was counted only a few times. The chain carries TRBV27 and TRBJ2-7, with 11 bases identical to TRBD2. CDR3 length equals 15 residues. After removal of 2 bases from V and 7 bases from J, the junction contained 7 bases not matched to a gene. Germline loops: CDR1 MNHEY, CDR2 SMNVEV (reference sequence). The CDR3 DNA reads TGTGCCAGCAGTTTAGTACTAGCGGGAGTGTATGAGCAGTACTTC. This gives the protein CASSLVLAGVYEQYF.

The chain combines TRBV9 with TRBJ1-6; maybe TRBD1 (5 bases). V gave up 4 bases and J gave up 9 bases, with 14 bases separating them. This CDR3 has 14 residues. Germline assignment: CDR1 SGDLS and CDR2 YYNGEE. CDR3 amino acids: CASSPPGRGSPLHF. In DNA form, the CDR3 reads TGTGCCAGCAGCCCCCCAGGAAGGGGTTCACCCCTCCACTTT.

The chain has TRBV9 and TRBJ2-5, with 8 bases aligning to TRBD2. The DNA matches TRBJ2-7 better at its end, which makes the J call doubtful. This CDR3 has 15 amino acids. The germline V gene has CDR1 SGDLS and CDR2 YYNGEE. The CDR3 nucleotides read TGTGCCAGCAGCCCCGGGGGGGGGCGGGAGCACGAGCAGTACTTC. Translating gives CASSPGGGREHEQYF.

The chain is built from TRBV7-9 and TRBJ1-2; maybe TRBD1 (6 bases). Germline CDR1 and CDR2: SEHNR and FQNEAQ (reference sequence). Trimming removed 2 bases at V and 8 bases at J, with 12 bases between. The CDR3 runs to 13 residues. In nucleotides, the CDR3 is TGTGCCAGCAGCTTAATGTCAGGGGACGGCTACACCTTC. As protein: CASSLMSGDGYTF. The full variable domain, its missing parts supplied by reference TRBV7-9 and TRBJ1-2, is DTGVSQNPRHKITKRGQNVTFRCDPISEHNRLYWYRQTLGQGPEFLTYFQNEAQLEKSRLLSDRFSAERPKGSFSTLEIQRTEQGDSAMYLCASSLMSGDGYTFGSGTRLTVV.

The chain uses TRBV13 and TRBJ2-5, with TRBD1 identical over 7 bases. This CDR3 contains 14 residues. V shed 5 bases, J shed 1 base, and the junction held 4 bases outside the gene matches. Looked up from germline, CDR1 is PRHDT and CDR2 is FYEKMQ (reference sequence). CDR3 coding DNA: TGTGCCAGCAGCGTCGACAGGGCCCAAGAGACCCAGTACTTC. Its protein product is CASSVDRAQETQYF.

This rearrangement joins TRBV5-6 to TRBJ2-5, with a tentative D call TRBD2 (6 bases). Deletions cut 0 bases from V and 1 base from J, with 10 bases between. CDR3 length: 15 residues. Germline CDR1 and CDR2: SGHDT and YYEEEE. The CDR3 loop reads CASSLEGLIQETQYF. The CDR3 DNA reads as TGTGCCAGCAGCTTGGAGGGACTGATCCAAGAGACCCAGTACTTC.

The genes are TRBV6-5 and TRBJ1-1; possible D gene TRBD1, 5 bases. The CDR3 length is 15 residues. The ends were cut back, 6 bases at V and 1 base at J, with 15 bases in the middle. The germline V gene encodes CDR1 MNHEY and CDR2 SVGAGI. The CDR3 bases are TGTGCCAGCAGCACCCCTAAAACAGGGAACACTGAAGCTTTCTTT. Protein: CASSTPKTGNTEAFF.

The chain's CDR3 is CASSSGWNSPLHF. The CDR3 nucleotides are TGTGCCAGCAGCTCAGGGTGGAATTCACCCCTCCACTTT. V is TRBV7-6 and J is TRBJ1-6; D perhaps matches TRBD1 (5 bases). Between the trimmed V and J ends, which lost 4 bases and 7 bases, there was a span of 8 bases. Germline CDR1 is SGHVS and CDR2 is FNYEAQ. This CDR3 comprises 13 residues.

The chain is built from TRBV27 and TRBJ2-2; D might be TRBD2 (5 bases). Trimming took 5 bases from V and 7 from J, leaving 14 bases between them. Germline CDR1 and CDR2: MNHEY and SMNVEV (reference sequence). CDR3 length equals 14 residues. The DNA for the CDR3 is TGTGCCAGCAGTCCCCTACTAGAGGGCGGGGAGCTGTTTTTT. Translated, it gives CASSPLLEGGELFF.

This chain links TRBV29-1 with TRBJ2-7; perhaps TRBD1 as D (6 bases). Looked up from germline, CDR1 is SQVTM and CDR2 is ANQGSEA. Trimming pared 4 bases from V and 2 bases from J, leaving 12 bases between. CDR3 length equals 13 residues. The CDR3 bases are TGCAGCGTTGGCCCAGGGGAGCCCTACGAGCAGTACTTC. Its translation is CSVGPGEPYEQYF.

With regard to this clone: Germline is not matched at one junction end, which may reflect a read error. The V gene is TRBV7-9, the J gene TRBJ2-3, with 7 bases aligning to TRBD2. CDR1 and CDR2 from the germline V gene are SEHNR and FQNEAQ (reference sequence). CDR3 size: 16 residues. This CDR3 is CSSSLNSGRITDTQYF. DNA for the CDR3: TGTTCCAGCAGCTTAAATAGCGGGCGGATAACAGATACGCAGTATTTT. Filled out from reference TRBV7-9 and TRBJ2-3, the complete variable domain reads DTGVSQNPRHKITKRGQNVTFRCDPISEHNRLYWYRQTLGQGPEFLTYFQNEAQLEKSRLLSDRFSAERPKGSFSTLEIQRTEQGDSAMYLCSSSLNSGRITDTQYFGPGTRLTVL.

This rearrangement joins TRBV18 to TRBJ2-1; 10 bases agree with TRBD1. Germline V gene data show CDR1 as KGHSH and CDR2 as LQKENI. The CDR3 is 16 residues long. V lost 3 bases to trimming and J lost 4 bases; unmatched junction nucleotides: 6. CDR3 coding DNA: TGTGCCAGCTCACCGACAGGGGGCTTTTCATACAATGAGCAGTTCTTC. It yields the protein CASSPTGGFSYNEQFF.

There are a few counts of this clone. This chain joins TRBV2 and TRBJ1-4, with 8 bases matching TRBD1. The germline gives CDR1 SNHLY, CDR2 FYNNEI. This CDR3 is 15 amino acids long. The V and J ends lost 4 bases and 7 bases, in that order; junction bases with no gene match: 8. DNA for the CDR3: TGTGCCAGCAGTGTGGACAGGGTGCGGGCTGAAAAACTGTTTTTT. It yields the protein CASSVDRVRAEKLFF.

This chain links TRBV4-1 with TRBJ2-7; 7 nucleotides line up with TRBD1. The V gene end was trimmed by 3 bases and the J gene end by 5 bases; junction bases not matched to a gene: 7. CDR3 length equals 14 residues. CDR1 is MGHRA and CDR2 is YSYEKL in the germline V gene. CDR3 sequence reads: CASSQLDRDHEQYF. The CDR3, as DNA: TGCGCCAGCAGCCAGCTCGACAGGGACCACGAGCAGTACTTC.

This chain links TRBV5-1 with TRBJ2-3, with no clear D. Trimming stripped 2 bases from V and 0 bases from J, with 4 bases between. The germline V gene encodes CDR1 SGHRS and CDR2 YFSETQ. The CDR3 loop spans 13 amino acids. This chain's CDR3 is CASSFISTDTQYF. In nucleotides, the CDR3 is TGCGCCAGCAGCTTCATCAGCACAGATACGCAGTATTTT. Drawing the rest from reference TRBV5-1 and TRBJ2-3, the complete variable domain is KAGVTQTPRYLIKTRGQQVTLSCSPISGHRSVSWYQQTPGQGLQFLFEYFSETQRNKGNFPGRFSGRQFSNSRSEMNVSTLELGDSALYLCASSFISTDTQYFGPGTRLTVL.

The chain uses TRBV7-9 and TRBJ2-3; 9 nucleotides agree with TRBD1. J was trimmed by 2 bases and V by 1 base; bases with no gene match: 13. From germline, CDR1 is SEHNR and CDR2 FQNEAQ (reference sequence). This CDR3 is 19 amino acids long. CDR3 loop: CASSLDVWAGTGFTDTQYF. The CDR3 DNA reads TGTGCCAGCAGCTTAGACGTGTGGGCCGGGACAGGGTTCACAGATACGCAGTATTTT.

The rearrangement links TRBV5-6 to TRBJ2-7; TRBD1 agrees at 11 bases. Losses at the gene ends were 5 bases for V and 5 bases for J; bases not matched to a gene: 3. The germline CDR1 and CDR2 sequences are SGHDT and YYEEEE. This CDR3 is built from 13 residues. The CDR3 sequence: CASSWDRGNEQYF. The CDR3 DNA reads TGTGCCAGCAGTTGGGACAGGGGGAACGAGCAGTACTTC.

V and J are TRBV10-3 and TRBJ2-5; D is unclear. CDR1 and CDR2 from the germline V gene are ENHRY and SYGVKD. The V end lost 0 bases, the J end lost 5 bases, and 4 bases lay between the germline ends. CDR3 length equals 12 residues. CDR3: CAISESQETQYF. CDR3 DNA sequence: TGTGCCATCAGTGAGTCCCAGGAGACCCAGTACTTC.

The genes are TRBV28 and TRBJ2-7, with D tentatively TRBD2 (5 bases). The CDR3 is 15 residues long. Germline loops: CDR1 MDHEN, CDR2 SYDVKM. Trimming shortened V by 5 bases and J by 4 bases, and 18 bases separated the two germline ends. The CDR3 DNA reads as TGTGCCAGCAGTGCCCGGCGGTGGGAGAAGTACGAGCAGTACTTC. Translating it yields CASSARRWEKYEQYF.

CDR3 amino acids: CSVAQTGFNQPQHF. The CDR3 region has the DNA TGCAGCGTTGCCCAGACAGGGTTCAATCAGCCCCAGCATTTT. The chain uses TRBV29-1 and TRBJ1-5; 7 bases are shared with TRBD1. Per the germline V gene, CDR1 is SQVTM and CDR2 is ANQGSEA. The CDR3 is made up of 14 amino acids. Unmatched junction bases numbered 6, after V lost 4 bases and J lost 3 bases.

This sequence joins TRBV27 and TRBJ2-7; TRBD2 matches at 14 bases. Germline V lookup: CDR1 MNHEY, CDR2 SMNVEV (reference sequence). CDR3 length equals 15 residues. With 5 bases clipped from V and 4 bases from J, the junction kept 4 bases outside the gene matches. This chain's CDR3 is CASSLGTSGGYEQYF. For the CDR3, the DNA is TGTGCCAGCAGTCTAGGGACTAGCGGGGGTTACGAGCAGTACTTC.

The genes are TRBV18 and TRBJ2-5; D may be TRBD2 (6 bases). This CDR3 has 14 residues. Deletions cut 6 bases from V and 1 base from J, with 12 bases between. Germline V gives CDR1 KGHSH, CDR2 LQKENI. The CDR3 coding sequence is TGTGCCAGCTCCGCGGGGACCCCCCAAGAGACCCAGTACTTC. It specifies CASSAGTPQETQYF.

The rearrangement links TRBV27 to TRBJ1-1, with a tentative D call TRBD1 (6 bases). Trimming removed 2 bases at V and 8 bases at J, with 21 bases between. Per germline, CDR1 MNHEY and CDR2 SMNVEV (reference sequence). The CDR3 is 16 residues long. CDR3 coding DNA: TGTGCCAGCAGTTTAGGTACAGGGCGACTTTTGCAGGAAGCTTTCTTT. This codes for CASSLGTGRLLQEAFF.

This clone occurred once. The V gene is TRBV14, the J gene TRBJ1-3; TRBD1 agrees at 7 bases. CDR3 length: 15 amino acids. Per germline, CDR1 SGHDN and CDR2 FVKESK. The trim removed 2 bases at V and 0 bases at J, leaving 1 base unmatched. CDR3 residues: CASSQRQGSGNTIYF. CDR3 DNA sequence: TGTGCCAGCAGCCAACGACAGGGCTCTGGAAACACCATATATTTT. The whole variable domain, remainder taken from reference TRBV14 and TRBJ1-3, is EAGVTQFPSHSVIEKGQTVTLRCDPISGHDNLYWYRRVMGKEIKFLLHFVKESKQDESGMPNNRFLAERTGGTYSTLKVQPAELEDSGVYFCASSQRQGSGNTIYFGEGSWLTVV.

This clone is a singleton in its sample. At one end, the junction sequence differs from germline, possibly due to a read error. The genes are TRBV27 and TRBJ2-7; 7 nucleotides align to TRBD1. This CDR3 has 14 residues. CDR1 and CDR2 from the germline V gene are MNHEY and SMNVEV (reference sequence). CDR3 in amino acids: CASMVTGASYEQCF. The CDR3 bases are TGTGCCAGCATGGTCACAGGGGCCTCCTACGAGCAGTGCTTC.

This rearrangement joins TRBV19 to TRBJ2-5; a weak D match, TRBD2 (5 bases). V shed 6 bases and J shed 4 bases, with 12 bases lying between them. Germline V lookup: CDR1 LNHDA, CDR2 SQIVND (reference sequence). The CDR3 sequence is 13 residues long. For the CDR3, the DNA is TGTGCCAGTAGCCCTCGGGATTCAGAGACCCAGTACTTC. This gives the protein CASSPRDSETQYF.

The chain uses TRBV28 and TRBJ2-5; 13 nucleotides match TRBD2. TRBJ2-7 explains the end of the DNA better; the J call may be wrong. Germline loops: CDR1 MDHEN, CDR2 SYDVKM. This CDR3 has 15 amino acids. DNA of the CDR3: TGTGCCAGCAGCCCCTGGACTAGCGGGAGTTACGAGCAGTACTTC. Translated: CASSPWTSGSYEQYF.

This chain links TRBV2 with TRBJ2-5; 7 bases match TRBD1. The J call is uncertain, as TRBJ2-7 better fits the DNA end. Looked up from germline, CDR1 is SNHLY and CDR2 is FYNNEI. The CDR3 is made up of 15 amino acids. This chain's CDR3 is CASSPLDRVSYEQYF. CDR3 nucleotide sequence: TGTGCCAGCAGTCCGCTAGACAGGGTATCCTACGAGCAGTACTTC.

This chain uses TRBV30 with TRBJ2-7; weak D call: TRBD1 (5 bases). Germline values: CDR1 GTSNPN, CDR2 SVGIG (reference sequence). Trimming removed 2 bases at V and 3 bases at J, with 8 bases between. CDR3 length equals 12 residues. The DNA for the CDR3 is TGTGCCTGGAGTTCGGACAACTACGAGCAGTACTTC. Translated: CAWSSDNYEQYF.

In the case of this clone: Mismatch with germline at one junction end may stem from a read error. The J gene is TRBJ2-5, the V gene TRBV7-3; the match to TRBD1 covers 7 bases. Germline V lookup: CDR1 SGHTA, CDR2 FQGTGA. This CDR3 has 13 residues. The CDR3: CSSSRGQKETQYF. The CDR3 nucleotides are TGTTCCAGCAGCCGGGGACAGAAAGAGACCCAGTACTTC.

The rearrangement links TRBV11-2 to TRBJ2-7, with 11 bases that match TRBD2. V lost 4 bases and J lost 0; bases outside the gene matches: 5. Germline CDR1 and CDR2: SGHAT and FQNNGV. The CDR3 has 16 residues. CDR3 DNA: TGTGCCAGCAGCTACGGACTAGCGGGTGCCTCCTACGAGCAGTACTTC. Protein: CASSYGLAGASYEQYF.